Each of the 10 T cell receptor beta chains below was sequenced from the same sample in a study of control samples from healthy donors and cancer patients. Data came from immunoSEQ multiplex PCR; TCRdb stores just in-frame clones and leaves some out. The sample records over 200,000 clones, about four fifths being singletons. Sequencing was performed on PBMCs. The receptors shown here come from a woman aged 55-70 years with lung cancer.

V is TRBV5-1 and J is TRBJ1-1; D not certain. Germline lookup yields CDR1 SGHRS and CDR2 YFSETQ. CDR3 length: 14 residues. Trimming took 1 base from V and 1 from J, leaving 8 bases between them. The CDR3 loop reads CASSLQVTNTEAFF. In DNA, the CDR3 is TGCGCCAGCAGCTTGCAGGTTACGAACACTGAAGCTTTCTTT.

The chain joins TRBV19 to TRBJ2-3; D is undetermined. The CDR3 is 12 amino acids. The V and J ends lost 3 bases and 2 bases respectively, with 3 bases between them. Germline assignment: CDR1 LNHDA and CDR2 SQIVND (reference sequence). In nucleotides, the CDR3 is TGTGCCAGTAGTATTACCACAGATACGCAGTATTTT. Amino acids: CASSITTDTQYF.

The chain combines TRBV6-5 with TRBJ1-1; the D gene is possibly TRBD1 (5 bases). CDR3 size: 14 residues. Trimming removed 6 bases at V and 1 base at J, with 12 bases between. Germline V gene sequence: CDR1 MNHEY, CDR2 SVGAGI. The CDR3 loop reads CASSWDLGNTEAFF. The CDR3 region has the DNA TGTGCCAGCAGCTGGGACCTAGGGAACACTGAAGCTTTCTTT.

For this clone: At the DNA level, this CDR3 is encoded by other sequences in the same sample as well. The rearrangement links TRBV9 to TRBJ2-1; D is uncertain. Trimming took off 0 bases at V and 0 bases at J, with 7 bases between the two ends. Germline-derived CDR1 and CDR2 are SGDLS and YYNGEE. The CDR3 extends over 15 amino acids. The CDR3 DNA is TGTGCCAGCAGCGTAGGGGCGAGCTCCTACAATGAGCAGTTCTTC. Translating gives CASSVGASSYNEQFF.

The rearrangement uses TRBV15 and TRBJ1-3, with D perhaps TRBD1 (5 bases). The V gene lost 5 bases and the J gene lost 9 bases, with 17 bases spanning the gap. Germline assignment: CDR1 LNHNV and CDR2 YYDKDF (reference sequence). The CDR3 spans 14 residues. CDR3: CATSAPGGVPTIYF. DNA of the CDR3: TGTGCCACCAGCGCGCCCGGGGGAGTTCCCACCATATATTTT.

The chain is built from TRBV6-5 and TRBJ1-1, with D maybe TRBD1 (5 bases). This CDR3 contains 13 residues. V was trimmed by 8 bases and J by 7 bases, leaving 17 bases between them. The germline CDR1 and CDR2 sequences are MNHEY and SVGAGI. The CDR3 sequence: CASHLAGTGEAFF. The CDR3 DNA sequence: TGTGCCAGCCACCTGGCAGGGACGGGTGAAGCTTTCTTT.

This clone was picked up one time. The V gene is TRBV25-1, the J gene TRBJ2-1; 8 nucleotides agree with TRBD2. This CDR3 is 15 amino acids long. Germline values: CDR1 MGHDK, CDR2 SYGVNS. V shed 4 bases and J 8 bases; nucleotides not matched to a gene: 10. The CDR3 sequence: CASSVSGGPHYEQFF. CDR3 sequence (DNA): TGTGCCAGCAGTGTTTCGGGGGGGCCCCATTATGAGCAGTTCTTC.

V and J are TRBV14 and TRBJ2-2; maybe TRBD1 (6 bases). The CDR3 contains 18 residues. V was cut by 4 bases and J by 1 base, with 19 bases left in between. The germline gives CDR1 SGHDN, CDR2 FVKESK. The CDR3 DNA reads as TGTGCCAGCAGCCCGTCCGTCTGGACAGCAATGAACACCGGGGAGCTGTTTTTT. Encoded protein: CASSPSVWTAMNTGELFF.

J is TRBJ2-5 and V is TRBV5-1, with D tentatively TRBD1 (5 bases). The CDR3 consists of 14 residues. V was pared by 7 bases and J by 4 bases, with 17 bases between. Germline V lookup: CDR1 SGHRS, CDR2 YFSETQ. The CDR3 is CASADTTGGETQYF. The CDR3 DNA follows: TGCGCCAGCGCCGATACTACAGGTGGAGAGACCCAGTACTTC. Together with reference TRBV5-1 and TRBJ2-5, the CDR3 gives the full variable domain: KAGVTQTPRYLIKTRGQQVTLSCSPISGHRSVSWYQQTPGQGLQFLFEYFSETQRNKGNFPGRFSGRQFSNSRSEMNVSTLELGDSALYLCASADTTGGETQYFGPGTRLLVL.

The chain joins TRBV10-1 to TRBJ2-7; unclear D gene. CDR1 and CDR2 (germline): WNHNN, SYGVQD (reference sequence). There are 13 residues in the CDR3. With 2 bases removed from V and 7 bases from J, the gap between germline ends came to 12 bases. As DNA, the CDR3 is TGCGCCAGCAGTGAGGGTCCCCTGGGGGAGCAGTACTTC. Protein product: CASSEGPLGEQYF.